This TCR beta chain derives from a study of CD4 T cells in relation to SARS-CoV-2 and coronaviruses. At the level of the study: PBMCs were cultured with antigen for roughly 11 days before TCR beta sequencing. Patient ages ranged from roughly 20 to 80, median 38.

The CDR3 has 15 amino acids. In germline, CDR1 is SGHRS, CDR2 YFSETQ. Trimming shortened V by 5 bases and J by 5 bases, and 20 bases separated the two germline ends. CD4 enrichment then naive enrichment separated naive from memory CD4+ cells. Data came from immunoSEQ multiplex PCR; TCRdb stores just in-frame clones and leaves some out. Of some 45,000 clones listed, around 79% were seen once; the top ten hold about 1.3%. This clone has just one count. Its matching antigen is unknown. The sequenced material came from naive CD4+ T cells from PBMCs, cultured in vitro. Subset defined: naive CD4+ T cells isolated by negative enrichment. The chain couples TRBV5-1 to TRBJ2-7, with D perhaps TRBD1 (8 bases). The receptor comes from an adult with COVID-19. For the CDR3, the DNA is TGCGCCAGCAGGGGGGGGACAGGCTCGGAAAACGAGCAGTACTTC. It encodes CASRGGTGSENEQYF.